A single TCR beta chain is shown here with its context. The sample belongs to a study of OX40 agonist ivuxolimab in advanced cancers. In germline, CDR1 is LGHNA, CDR2 YNFKEQ. The CDR3 is 13 amino acids. Trimming stripped 8 bases from V and 1 base from J, with 11 bases between. The method was immunoSEQ multiplex PCR; TCRdb's version includes in-frame clones alone and lacks a portion of them. The sample lists nearly 50,000 clones; 80% to 95% were seen once. Cycle 7 day 1, cycle 4 day 1, and baseline were the timepoints at which blood was sampled. The receptor's source is an adult with an advanced solid tumor such as melanoma, head and neck, liver or kidney cancer. The source material was CD4+ or CD8+ T cells sorted from blood, sampled in a trial of the OX40 agonist ivuxolimab. The V gene is TRBV4-2, the J gene TRBJ2-5; possible D gene TRBD2, 6 bases. Written as DNA, the CDR3 is TGTGCCAGCCGCGGAGGGGCCCAAGAGACCCAGTACTTC. It is translated as CASRGGAQETQYF.